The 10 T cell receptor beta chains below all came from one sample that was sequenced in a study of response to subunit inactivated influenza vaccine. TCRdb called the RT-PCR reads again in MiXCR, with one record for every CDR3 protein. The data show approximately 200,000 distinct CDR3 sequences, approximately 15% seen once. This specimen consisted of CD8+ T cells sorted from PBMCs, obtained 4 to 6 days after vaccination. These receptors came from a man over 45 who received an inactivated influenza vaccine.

The CDR3, as DNA: TGTGCCATCAGCCGCTTGGACAGGGCCGCCGGGGAGCTGTTTTTT. It yields the protein CAISRLDRAAGELFF. V gene TRBV12-3 or TRBV12-4 combines with J gene TRBJ2-2, with TRBD1 matching over 8 bases. The CDR3 contains 15 residues. Trimming removed 10 bases from V and 6 bases from J; junction bases left unmatched: 13.

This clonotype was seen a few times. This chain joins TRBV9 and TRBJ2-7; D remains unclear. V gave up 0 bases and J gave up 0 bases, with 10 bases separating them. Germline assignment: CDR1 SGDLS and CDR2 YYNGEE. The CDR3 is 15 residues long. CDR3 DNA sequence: TGTGCCAGCAGCGTAGTCCCGGGTTCCTCCTACGAGCAGTACTTC. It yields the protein CASSVVPGSSYEQYF.

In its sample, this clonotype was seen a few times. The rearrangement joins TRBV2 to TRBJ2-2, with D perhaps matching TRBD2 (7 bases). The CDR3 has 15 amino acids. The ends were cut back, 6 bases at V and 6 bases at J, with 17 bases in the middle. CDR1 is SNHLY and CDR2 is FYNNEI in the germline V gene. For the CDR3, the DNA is TGTGCCAGCAGATCTGACTGGGAGGGGGCCGGGGAGCTGTTTTTT. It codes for CASRSDWEGAGELFF.

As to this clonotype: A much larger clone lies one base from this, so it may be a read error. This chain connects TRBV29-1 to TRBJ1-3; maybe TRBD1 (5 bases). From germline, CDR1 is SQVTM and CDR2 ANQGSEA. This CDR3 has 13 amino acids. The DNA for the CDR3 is TGCAGCGTGGACCCGGGGGATGGAAACACCACATATTTT. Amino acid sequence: CSVDPGDGNTTYF.

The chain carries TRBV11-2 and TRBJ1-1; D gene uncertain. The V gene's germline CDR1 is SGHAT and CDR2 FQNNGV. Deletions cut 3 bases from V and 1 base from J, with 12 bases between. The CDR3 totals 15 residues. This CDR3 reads CASSFLSHGNTEAFF. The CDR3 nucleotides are TGTGCCAGCAGCTTCTTGAGTCACGGGAACACTGAAGCTTTCTTT.

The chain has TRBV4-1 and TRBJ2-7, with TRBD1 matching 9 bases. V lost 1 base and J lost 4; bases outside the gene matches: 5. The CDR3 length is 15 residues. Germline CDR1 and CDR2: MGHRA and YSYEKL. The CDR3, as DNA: TGCGCCAGCAGCCAAGCGACAGGGGGTTTTTACGAGCAGTACTTC. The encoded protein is CASSQATGGFYEQYF.

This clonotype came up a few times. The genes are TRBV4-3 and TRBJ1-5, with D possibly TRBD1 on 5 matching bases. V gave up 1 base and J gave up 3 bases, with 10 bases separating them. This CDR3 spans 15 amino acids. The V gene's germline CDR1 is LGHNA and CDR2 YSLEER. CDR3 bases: TGCGCCAGCAGCCAAGGGCAGGGTTTCAATCAGCCCCAGCATTTT. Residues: CASSQGQGFNQPQHF.

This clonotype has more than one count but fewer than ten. The CDR3 nucleotides are TGTGCCAGCAGCCCCGCGGCCCTCCACACCGGGGAGCTGTTTTTT. Its translation is CASSPAALHTGELFF. The chain is built from TRBV9 and TRBJ2-2, with D unclear. This CDR3 region has 15 residues. The V and J ends lost 4 bases and 3 bases respectively, with 13 bases between them. Germline V CDR1 and CDR2: SGDLS, YYNGEE.

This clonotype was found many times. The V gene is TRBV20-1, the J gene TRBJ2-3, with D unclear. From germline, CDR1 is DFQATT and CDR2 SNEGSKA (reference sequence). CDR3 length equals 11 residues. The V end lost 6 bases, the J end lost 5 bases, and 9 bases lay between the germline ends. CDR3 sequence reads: CSAVLGDTQYF. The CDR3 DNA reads TGCAGTGCCGTATTGGGAGATACGCAGTATTTT.

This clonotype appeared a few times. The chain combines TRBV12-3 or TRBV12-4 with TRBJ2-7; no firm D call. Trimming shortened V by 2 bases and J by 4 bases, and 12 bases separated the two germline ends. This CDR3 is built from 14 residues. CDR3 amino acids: CASSLQLGPYEQYF. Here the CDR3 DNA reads TGTGCCAGCAGTTTACAGCTTGGTCCTTACGAGCAGTACTTC.